Each of the 25 T cell receptor beta chains below was sequenced from the same sample in a study of T cells after yellow fever vaccination. Each CDR3 protein gets one entry after TCRdb re-called the 5' RACE reads with MiXCR. The sample carries about 200,000 distinct CDR3 sequences, approximately 3.3% recorded once. The sample in question was CD4+ T cells sorted from PBMCs, obtained 10 days after the yellow fever booster vaccination. The receptors originated from a young man who received the YFV17D yellow fever vaccine.

This rearrangement joins TRBV7-2 to TRBJ1-6, with 10 bases identical to TRBD1. This CDR3 is 16 amino acids long. Germline CDR1 is SGHTA and CDR2 is FQGNSA. Trimming cost V 3 bases and J 6 bases; bases outside gene matches: 5. In DNA, the CDR3 is TGTGCCAGCAGCTTTGGGACAGGGGAGGTTAATTCACCCCTCCACTTT. Its protein is CASSFGTGEVNSPLHF. The full variable domain, completed using reference TRBV7-2 and TRBJ1-6, is GAGVSQSPSNKVTEKGKDVELRCDPISGHTALYWYRQSLGQGLEFLIYFQGNSAPDKSGLPSDRFSAERTGGSVSTLTIQRTQQEDSAVYLCASSFGTGEVNSPLHFGNGTRLTVT.

This clonotype occurred a few times. V is TRBV2 and J is TRBJ1-5; D perhaps matches TRBD1 (5 bases). The V and J ends lost 0 bases and 0 bases respectively, with 30 bases between them. This CDR3 has 23 amino acids. Germline V gene data show CDR1 as SNHLY and CDR2 as FYNNEI. DNA for the CDR3: TGTGCCAGCAGTGAAGCAGTGTGGCAGGGATTAGGTGACTTAAAATCTAGCAATCAGCCCCAGCATTTT. As protein: CASSEAVWQGLGDLKSSNQPQHF. Using reference TRBV2 and TRBJ1-5 for the parts outside the CDR3, the full variable domain is EPEVTQTPSHQVTQMGQEVILRCVPISNHLYFYWYRQILGQKVEFLVSFYNNEISEKSEIFDDQFSVERPDGSNFTLKIRSTKLEDSAMYFCASSEAVWQGLGDLKSSNQPQHFGDGTRLSIL.

This clonotype was counted ten times or more. The chain links TRBV7-2 to TRBJ2-5; the D is unclear. The CDR3 spans 13 residues. The germline V gene encodes CDR1 SGHTA and CDR2 FQGNSA. V dropped 4 bases and J dropped 4 bases, with 10 bases sitting between them. The CDR3 here is CASSSRTLETQYF. The CDR3 nucleotides read TGTGCCAGCAGCTCTAGGACGTTAGAGACCCAGTACTTC.

This clonotype was counted ten times or more. This chain joins TRBV10-3 and TRBJ2-5; TRBD1 matches at 9 bases. J was trimmed by 5 bases and V by 11 bases; bases with no gene match: 6. The CDR3 contains 12 residues. Per the germline V gene, CDR1 is ENHRY and CDR2 is SYGVKD. The chain's CDR3 is CAAGQGGETQYF. The CDR3 coding sequence is TGTGCCGCGGGACAGGGTGGGGAGACCCAGTACTTC.

This clonotype was detected many times. The rearrangement joins TRBV5-1 to TRBJ2-5; the D gene is possibly TRBD1 (6 bases). The CDR3 runs to 14 residues. Germline CDR1 and CDR2: SGHRS and YFSETQ. Between the trimmed V and J ends, which lost 5 bases and 5 bases, there was a span of 16 bases. In DNA form, the CDR3 reads TGCGCCAGCAGTTTAGCGCAGGGGATCGAGACCCAGTACTTC. The encoded protein is CASSLAQGIETQYF.

The CDR3 is CASSPTGLGSSYNEQFF. CDR3 bases: TGTGCCAGCTCACCTACAGGGTTGGGTTCCTCCTACAATGAGCAGTTCTTC. This rearrangement joins TRBV18 to TRBJ2-1, with a weak D call TRBD1 (6 bases). The V gene's germline CDR1 is KGHSH and CDR2 LQKENI. Trimming left V 3 bases short and J 0 bases short, with 15 bases between. CDR3 length equals 17 residues.

In its sample, this clonotype was seen many times. This chain uses TRBV10-3 with TRBJ2-1; D call uncertain. The germline V and J ends were trimmed by 3 bases and 0 bases, with 12 bases remaining between them. This CDR3 spans 16 amino acids. Looked up from germline, CDR1 is ENHRY and CDR2 is SYGVKD. The CDR3 DNA reads TGTGCCATCAGTGAACCGTGGCACGACTCCTACAATGAGCAGTTCTTC. It encodes CAISEPWHDSYNEQFF.

This clonotype was found a few times. The rearrangement uses TRBV9 and TRBJ2-7; maybe TRBD2 (5 bases). The CDR3 extends over 16 amino acids. Germline V gene sequence: CDR1 SGDLS, CDR2 YYNGEE. V gave up 0 bases and J gave up 0 bases, with 13 bases separating them. The CDR3 is CASSVGGGTSSYEQYF. In DNA form, the CDR3 reads TGTGCCAGCAGCGTAGGAGGAGGCACGAGCTCCTACGAGCAGTACTTC.

This clonotype showed up many times. The rearrangement uses TRBV7-2 and TRBJ2-7, with D possibly being TRBD1 (6 bases). The V and J ends lost 3 bases and 4 bases respectively, with 10 bases between them. In germline, CDR1 is SGHTA, CDR2 FQGNSA. The CDR3 totals 13 residues. CDR3 sequence: CASSFPRGYEQYF. CDR3 bases: TGTGCCAGCAGCTTTCCGAGGGGGTACGAGCAGTACTTC.

This clonotype was counted at least ten times. The chain carries TRBV24-1 and TRBJ1-2; D remains ambiguous. V gave up 3 bases and J gave up 2 bases, with 6 bases separating them. The CDR3 contains 13 residues. Germline V lookup: CDR1 KGHDR, CDR2 SFDVKD. CDR3 protein: CATSDGGNYGYTF. CDR3 DNA: TGTGCCACCAGTGATGGCGGGAACTATGGCTACACCTTC.

V and J are TRBV6-1 and TRBJ1-1; possible D gene TRBD1, 6 bases. Germline CDR1 MNHNS, CDR2 SASEGT. The CDR3 spans 16 residues. V gave up 0 bases and J gave up 4 bases, with 15 bases separating them. CDR3 residues: CASSEAAGAPGTEAFF. CDR3 sequence (DNA): TGTGCCAGCAGTGAAGCTGCGGGGGCGCCCGGCACTGAAGCTTTCTTT.

This clonotype was seen more than once but under ten times. The V call is TRBV5-1, the J call TRBJ1-1, with no clear D. The CDR3 extends over 15 amino acids. Germline V gene lookup returns CDR1 SGHRS and CDR2 YFSETQ. Deletions cut 3 bases from V and 4 bases from J, with 16 bases between. The CDR3 bases are TGCGCCAGCAGCTCCCGGGGAGGTCGGACCACTGAAGCTTTCTTT. Residues: CASSSRGGRTTEAFF. The entire variable domain, with the rest obtained from reference TRBV5-1 and TRBJ1-1, is as follows: KAGVTQTPRYLIKTRGQQVTLSCSPISGHRSVSWYQQTPGQGLQFLFEYFSETQRNKGNFPGRFSGRQFSNSRSEMNVSTLELGDSALYLCASSSRGGRTTEAFFGQGTRLTVV.

This clonotype was detected ten times or more. The V call is TRBV5-1, the J call TRBJ2-5; 11 nucleotides align to TRBD2. The CDR3 has 15 amino acids. CDR1 and CDR2 from the germline V gene are SGHRS and YFSETQ. The junction had 6 bases not matched to a gene; V was cut back by 4 bases and J by 4 bases. The CDR3 loop is CASSTGLAGIETQYF. The CDR3 bases are TGCGCCAGCAGCACAGGACTAGCGGGCATAGAGACCCAGTACTTC.

This clonotype was counted many times. The rearrangement joins TRBV20-1 to TRBJ1-2, with D unclear. Germline assignment: CDR1 DFQATT and CDR2 SNEGSKA (reference sequence). The CDR3 spans 12 residues. V lost 6 bases to trimming and J lost 0 bases, with 8 bases between them. The CDR3 loop is CSARTANYGYTF. The DNA of the CDR3 is TGCAGTGCCAGAACAGCTAACTATGGCTACACCTTC.

This clonotype was seen at least ten times. This CDR3 reads CASSVGTGELFF. CDR3 DNA sequence: TGTGCCAGCAGCGTAGGCACCGGGGAGCTGTTTTTT. V is TRBV9 and J is TRBJ2-2; D is unclear. V gave up 0 bases and J gave up 4 bases, with 1 base separating them. This CDR3 is 12 amino acids long. Looked up from germline, CDR1 is SGDLS and CDR2 is YYNGEE.

This clonotype appeared many times. V and J are TRBV9 and TRBJ2-3; D is possibly TRBD1 (7 bases). Per the germline V gene, CDR1 is SGDLS and CDR2 is YYNGEE. The V end was cut by 0 bases, the J end by 4 bases, with 12 bases between. The CDR3 sequence is 15 residues long. CDR3 nucleotides: TGTGCCAGCAGCGTAGCAACAGGGGAGGCAGATACGCAGTATTTT. This codes for CASSVATGEADTQYF.

This clonotype showed up many times. The chain uses TRBV7-2 and TRBJ1-1, with D hard to call. Germline V gene data show CDR1 as SGHTA and CDR2 as FQGNSA. V lost 3 bases and J lost 2, with 13 bases in between. This CDR3 comprises 15 residues. CDR3 residues: CASSLTRAKNTEAFF. The CDR3, as DNA: TGTGCCAGCAGCTTGACAAGGGCGAAAAACACTGAAGCTTTCTTT.

This clonotype has at least ten counts. This chain joins TRBV19 and TRBJ1-4; D uncertain. CDR1 is LNHDA and CDR2 is SQIVND in the germline V gene (reference sequence). This CDR3 is 15 amino acids long. Trimming took 5 bases from V and 11 from J, leaving 21 bases between them. Here the CDR3 reads CASSPIDSGDTKLFF. The CDR3 DNA sequence: TGTGCCAGTAGTCCCATCGACTCGGGAGATACCAAACTGTTTTTT.

This clonotype occurred many times. CDR3 region: CASRQGGNIQYF. As DNA, the CDR3 is TGTGCCAGCCGGCAGGGCGGAAACATTCAGTACTTC. The chain has TRBV28 and TRBJ2-4; a possible D gene is TRBD1 (5 bases). The CDR3 has 12 residues. CDR1 MDHEN and CDR2 SYDVKM come from the germline V gene. With 8 bases removed from V and 6 bases from J, the gap between germline ends came to 11 bases.

This clonotype appeared many times. CDR3 sequence reads: CASSLSQGRNSPLHF. The CDR3 DNA follows: TGCGCCAGCAGCTTGAGTCAGGGGCGGAATTCACCCCTCCACTTT. This chain links TRBV5-1 with TRBJ1-6; a possible D gene is TRBD1 (6 bases). V lost 1 base to trimming and J lost 7 bases, with 12 bases between them. Germline V gene data show CDR1 as SGHRS and CDR2 as YFSETQ. CDR3 length: 15 residues.

The chain recombines TRBV19 with TRBJ2-5; no clear D gene. Trimming took off 3 bases at V and 9 bases at J, with 14 bases between the two ends. The CDR3 runs to 13 residues. Germline CDR1 and CDR2: LNHDA and SQIVND (reference sequence). The CDR3 DNA reads TGTGCCAGTAGTATTCGCACCTCGTGGGCCCAGTACTTC. Its protein is CASSIRTSWAQYF.

The chain uses TRBV29-1 and TRBJ1-2; no definite D call. Germline CDR1 is SQVTM and CDR2 is ANQGSEA. The germline V and J ends were trimmed by 0 bases and 4 bases, with 15 bases remaining between them. The CDR3 consists of 15 residues. The CDR3, as DNA: TGCAGCGTTGAAGAAGGTTCGGGCGGGCCCTATGGCTACACCTTC. It encodes CSVEEGSGGPYGYTF.

CDR3 DNA sequence: TGCAGTGCTAGATCGGGACAGGGGTATACCGGGGAGCTGTTTTTT. It translates to CSARSGQGYTGELFF. The rearrangement joins TRBV20-1 to TRBJ2-2, with 10 bases identical to TRBD1. The CDR3 contains 15 residues. The V segment lost 2 bases and the J segment 5 bases; nucleotides outside the gene matches: 5. Per germline, CDR1 DFQATT and CDR2 SNEGSKA (reference sequence).

In its sample, this clonotype was seen many times. The rearrangement uses TRBV5-1 and TRBJ2-3, with D unresolved. Trimming removed 0 bases from V and 0 bases from J, with 14 bases in between. The germline gives CDR1 SGHRS, CDR2 YFSETQ. The CDR3 extends over 17 amino acids. The CDR3 DNA reads as TGCGCCAGCAGCTTGGCCAGTGGCCTAGTTAGCACAGATACGCAGTATTTT. This encodes CASSLASGLVSTDTQYF.

A few counts support this clonotype. The V call is TRBV7-2, the J call TRBJ1-2; D ambiguous. Germline V lookup: CDR1 SGHTA, CDR2 FQGNSA. The CDR3 consists of 14 residues. With 5 bases removed from V and 2 bases from J, the gap between germline ends came to 12 bases. The CDR3 nucleotides read TGTGCCAGCAGCCCTAGGTCGGAGAACTATGGCTACACCTTC. Translation gives CASSPRSENYGYTF.